This TCR beta chain was captured in a study of T cell changes during pregnancy in multiple sclerosis. TCRdb's copy holds only in-frame clones and misses some; the assay was immunoSEQ multiplex PCR. The sample has just under 65,000 clones, approximately 96% seen once. This CDR3 has 16 residues. J was trimmed by 5 bases and V by 2 bases; bases with no gene match: 7. The germline gives CDR1 MGHRA, CDR2 YSYEKL. This clonotype was sampled from a female donor with multiple sclerosis, enrolled in a pregnancy study. The chain joins TRBV4-1 to TRBJ2-5; 11 bases match TRBD2. The sample here was CD8+ T cells from peripheral blood mononuclear cells, taken after pregnancy. This chain's CDR3 is CASSQPTSGSRETQYF. CDR3 in DNA: TGCGCCAGCAGCCAACCTACTAGCGGGAGCCGGGAGACCCAGTACTTC.